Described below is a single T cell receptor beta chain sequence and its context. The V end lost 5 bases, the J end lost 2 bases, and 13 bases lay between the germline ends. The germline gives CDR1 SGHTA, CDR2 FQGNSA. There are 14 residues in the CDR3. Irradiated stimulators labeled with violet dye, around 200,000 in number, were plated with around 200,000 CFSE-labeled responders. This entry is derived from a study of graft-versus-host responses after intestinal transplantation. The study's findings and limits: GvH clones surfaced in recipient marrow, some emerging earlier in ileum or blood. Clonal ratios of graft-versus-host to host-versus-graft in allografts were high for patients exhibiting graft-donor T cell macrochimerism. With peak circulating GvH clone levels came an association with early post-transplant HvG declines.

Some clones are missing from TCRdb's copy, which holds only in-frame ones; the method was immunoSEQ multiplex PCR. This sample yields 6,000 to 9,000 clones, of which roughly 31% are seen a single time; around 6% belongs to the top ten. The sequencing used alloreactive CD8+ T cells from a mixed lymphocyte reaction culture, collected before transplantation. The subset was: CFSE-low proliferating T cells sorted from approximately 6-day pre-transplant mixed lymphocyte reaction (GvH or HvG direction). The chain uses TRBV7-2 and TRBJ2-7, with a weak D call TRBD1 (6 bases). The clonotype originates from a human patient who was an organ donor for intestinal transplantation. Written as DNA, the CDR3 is TGTGCCAGCAGCCGAATTGGACAGACCTACGAGCAGTACTTC. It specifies CASSRIGQTYEQYF.